The next 18 T cell receptor beta chains were all read from a single sample in a study of PD-1 blockade in classical Hodgkin lymphoma. In every patient, relapse followed autologous stem cell transplantation, while exposure to brentuximab vedotin differed. Sequencing used immunoSEQ multiplex PCR; TCRdb keeps in-frame clones, though not all of them. Of around 150,000 clones detected, approximately 72% appear once; the ten largest clones hold roughly 9.2%. The input for sequencing was peripheral blood mononuclear cells (PBMCs), taken before the second cycle of nivolumab. The source of these receptors is a human donor with classical Hodgkin lymphoma.

This chain joins TRBV4-2 and TRBJ1-2; 12 bases are a match to TRBD1. From germline, CDR1 is LGHNA and CDR2 YNFKEQ. The CDR3 is 17 amino acids. Trimming took 0 bases from V and 2 from J; bases not matched to a gene: 4. CDR3 amino acids: CASSQEGTGGTNYGYTF. CDR3 bases: TGTGCCAGCAGCCAAGAAGGGACAGGGGGCACAAACTATGGCTACACCTTC.

The V gene is TRBV11-2, the J gene TRBJ1-2, with 7 nucleotides matching TRBD1. Losses at the gene ends were 3 bases for V and 1 base for J; bases not matched to a gene: 5. Germline V CDR1 and CDR2: SGHAT, FQNNGV. This CDR3 comprises 15 residues. For the CDR3, the DNA is TGTGCCAGCAGCTTTAGTTACAGGGGTAACTATGGCTACACCTTC. It translates to CASSFSYRGNYGYTF.

The chain links TRBV5-1 to TRBJ1-1, with a tentative D call TRBD1 (6 bases). Trimming shortened V by 0 bases and J by 4 bases, and 10 bases separated the two germline ends. The CDR3 extends over 14 amino acids. Germline assignment: CDR1 SGHRS and CDR2 YFSETQ. CDR3 bases: TGCGCCAGCAGCTTGGAGTTCAGGGGCACTGAAGCTTTCTTT. It specifies CASSLEFRGTEAFF.

The rearrangement uses TRBV7-2 and TRBJ2-5; 14 bases are a match to TRBD2. With V trimmed by 5 bases and J by 1 base, 9 bases remained unmatched. This CDR3 is 18 amino acids long. In germline, CDR1 is SGHTA, CDR2 FQGNSA. The CDR3 reads CASSLEGLAGGTQETQYF. CDR3 coding DNA: TGTGCCAGCAGCCTCGAAGGACTAGCGGGAGGAACCCAAGAGACCCAGTACTTC.

The chain is built from TRBV19 and TRBJ1-3; tentative D call: TRBD1 (6 bases). Trimming shortened V by 4 bases and J by 1 base, and 14 bases separated the two germline ends. The CDR3 consists of 16 residues. Germline V gene sequence: CDR1 LNHDA, CDR2 SQIVND (reference sequence). The CDR3 DNA reads as TGTGCCAGTAGTAAACAGGGTATTACTTCTGGAAACACCATATATTTT. It codes for CASSKQGITSGNTIYF.

This chain connects TRBV10-3 to TRBJ2-5, with 12 bases aligning to TRBD2. The CDR3 has 15 residues. Germline CDR1 and CDR2: ENHRY and SYGVKD. V gave up 6 bases and J gave up 2 bases; unmatched junction bases: 4. The CDR3: CAISPLAGGQETQYF. DNA for the CDR3: TGTGCCATCAGCCCACTAGCGGGAGGACAAGAGACCCAGTACTTC.

The chain carries TRBV30 and TRBJ2-1; D uncertain. Deletions cut 0 bases from V and 12 bases from J, with 9 bases between. The length of the CDR3 is 11 residues. Germline CDR1 GTSNPN, CDR2 SVGIG (reference sequence). CDR3 in DNA: TGTGCCTGGAGTGTCTCCCCGCGGCAGTTCTTC. As protein: CAWSVSPRQFF.

To note about this clone: The same CDR3 is also encoded by other DNA sequences in this sample. The V and J genes are TRBV10-3 and TRBJ2-7, with D tentatively TRBD1 (6 bases). The CDR3 has 12 residues. Per germline, CDR1 ENHRY and CDR2 SYGVKD. Trimming took 3 bases from V and 4 from J, leaving 7 bases between them. The CDR3 is CAISEGGYEQYF. CDR3 DNA: TGTGCCATCAGTGAAGGGGGTTACGAGCAGTACTTC.

A single count supports this clone. V gene TRBV7-6 combines with J gene TRBJ1-2; D gene uncertain. The germline V gene has CDR1 SGHVS and CDR2 FNYEAQ. CDR3 length: 16 residues. The germline V and J ends were trimmed by 1 base and 1 base, with 13 bases remaining between them. CDR3 sequence: CASSLEAGVFNYGYTF. In DNA form, the CDR3 reads TGTGCCAGCAGCTTAGAGGCGGGAGTCTTTAACTATGGCTACACCTTC.

V gene TRBV5-1 combines with J gene TRBJ2-5; TRBD1 is a possible D gene (6 bases). The DNA end favors TRBJ2-7, so the J call may be wrong. The CDR3 totals 15 residues. CDR1 and CDR2 (germline): SGHRS, YFSETQ. CDR3 sequence (DNA): TGCGCCAGCAGCTTGGGCCCCTACAGGGCCTACGAGCAGTACTTC. Translation gives CASSLGPYRAYEQYF.

The V and J genes are TRBV5-1 and TRBJ1-1; D perhaps matches TRBD1 (6 bases). Germline values: CDR1 SGHRS, CDR2 YFSETQ. V lost 0 bases and J lost 4, with 7 bases in between. There are 13 residues in the CDR3. CDR3 sequence: CASSLEGVTEAFF. The CDR3 DNA sequence: TGCGCCAGCAGCTTGGAGGGGGTCACTGAAGCTTTCTTT.

V usage is TRBV7-2 and J usage is TRBJ1-5; D call uncertain. The ends were cut back, 1 base at V and 0 bases at J, with 7 bases in the middle. The CDR3 extends over 15 amino acids. Germline assignment: CDR1 SGHTA and CDR2 FQGNSA. CDR3 sequence: CASSLVGYSNQPQHF. The CDR3 DNA sequence: TGTGCCAGCAGCTTAGTAGGATATAGCAATCAGCCCCAGCATTTT.

This chain's CDR3 is CASKRGRGTDTQYF. In DNA, the CDR3 is TGTGCCAGCAAACGGGGCCGGGGGACAGATACGCAGTATTTT. The gene calls are TRBV7-2 and TRBJ2-3, with D possibly being TRBD2 (6 bases). Germline loops: CDR1 SGHTA, CDR2 FQGNSA. This CDR3 region has 14 residues. Trimming left V 7 bases short and J 3 bases short, with 14 bases between. Full variable domain (remainder filled in from reference TRBV7-2 and TRBJ2-3): GAGVSQSPSNKVTEKGKDVELRCDPISGHTALYWYRQSLGQGLEFLIYFQGNSAPDKSGLPSDRFSAERTGGSVSTLTIQRTQQEDSAVYLCASKRGRGTDTQYFGPGTRLTVL.

A few counts support this clone. The V gene is TRBV28, the J gene TRBJ2-7; D remains unclear. With 3 bases removed from V and 6 bases from J, the gap between germline ends came to 24 bases. The V gene's germline CDR1 is MDHEN and CDR2 SYDVKM. This CDR3 comprises 17 residues. In DNA, the CDR3 is TGTGCCAGCAGTTTCTTCGAGTTGGGCGGAAAGTCAACCGAGCAGTACTTC. This codes for CASSFFELGGKSTEQYF. Complete variable domain (other parts from reference TRBV28 and TRBJ2-7): DVKVTQSSRYLVKRTGEKVFLECVQDMDHENMFWYRQDPGLGLRLIYFSYDVKMKEKGDIPEGYSVSREKKERFSLILESASTNQTSMYLCASSFFELGGKSTEQYFGPGTRLTVT.

The V and J genes are TRBV5-1 and TRBJ1-2; D ambiguous. Germline loops: CDR1 SGHRS, CDR2 YFSETQ. The length of the CDR3 is 14 residues. With 4 bases removed from V and 0 bases from J, the gap between germline ends came to 10 bases. The CDR3 protein is CASSNRDSNYGYTF. CDR3 bases: TGCGCCAGCAGCAACAGAGATTCTAACTATGGCTACACCTTC.

The rearrangement uses TRBV13 and TRBJ1-4; D remains unclear. This CDR3 has 17 residues. CDR1 is PRHDT and CDR2 is FYEKMQ in the germline V gene (reference sequence). V was trimmed by 2 bases and J by 0 bases, leaving 13 bases between them. The CDR3 DNA reads TGTGCCAGCAGCTTAAAAGTGGGGTCAGCAACTAATGAAAAACTGTTTTTT. It specifies CASSLKVGSATNEKLFF.

The CDR3 sequence: CASSEKGPLAGGPSYEQYF. The CDR3 bases are TGTGCCAGCAGTGAAAAGGGCCCTCTAGCGGGAGGCCCCTCCTACGAGCAGTACTTC. This chain connects TRBV6-1 to TRBJ2-7, with TRBD2 matching over 11 bases. Germline V lookup: CDR1 MNHNS, CDR2 SASEGT. This CDR3 comprises 19 residues. The junction had 12 bases not matched to a gene; V was cut back by 2 bases and J by 0 bases.

The V and J genes are TRBV7-2 and TRBJ2-7; no definite D call. V was trimmed by 4 bases and J by 1 base, leaving 11 bases between them. Germline V gene data show CDR1 as SGHTA and CDR2 as FQGNSA. This CDR3 contains 14 residues. CDR3 sequence: CASSYRPNSYEQYF. Written as DNA, the CDR3 is TGTGCCAGCAGCTATCGGCCGAATTCCTACGAGCAGTACTTC.